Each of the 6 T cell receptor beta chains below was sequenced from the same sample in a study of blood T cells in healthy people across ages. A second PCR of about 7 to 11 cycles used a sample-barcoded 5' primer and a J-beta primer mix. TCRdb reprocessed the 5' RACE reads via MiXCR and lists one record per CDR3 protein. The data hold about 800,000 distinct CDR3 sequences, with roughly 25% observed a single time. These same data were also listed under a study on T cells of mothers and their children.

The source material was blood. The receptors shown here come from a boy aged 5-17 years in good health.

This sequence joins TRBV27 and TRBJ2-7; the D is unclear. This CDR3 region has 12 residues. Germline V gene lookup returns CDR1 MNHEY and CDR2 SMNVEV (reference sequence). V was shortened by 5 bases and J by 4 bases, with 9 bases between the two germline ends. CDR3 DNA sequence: TGTGCCAGCAGTGTAGATCTTTACGAGCAGTACTTC. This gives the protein CASSVDLYEQYF.

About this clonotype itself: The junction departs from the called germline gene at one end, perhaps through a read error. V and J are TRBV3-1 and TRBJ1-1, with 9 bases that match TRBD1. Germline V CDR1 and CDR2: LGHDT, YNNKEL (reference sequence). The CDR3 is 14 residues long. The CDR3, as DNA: TGTGCCGGCAGCCCCGGGACAGGGTATTTATCAGCTTTCTTT. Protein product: CAGSPGTGYLSAFF.

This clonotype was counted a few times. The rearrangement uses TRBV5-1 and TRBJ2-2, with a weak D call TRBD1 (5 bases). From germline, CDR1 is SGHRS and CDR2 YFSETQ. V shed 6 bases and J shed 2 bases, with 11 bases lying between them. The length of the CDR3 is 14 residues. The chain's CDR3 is CASMGLPNTGELFF. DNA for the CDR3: TGCGCCAGCATGGGGCTACCTAACACCGGGGAGCTGTTTTTT.

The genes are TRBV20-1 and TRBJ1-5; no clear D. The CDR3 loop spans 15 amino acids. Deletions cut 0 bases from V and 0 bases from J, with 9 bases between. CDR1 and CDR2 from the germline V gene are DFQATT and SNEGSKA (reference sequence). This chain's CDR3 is CSARDPSRSNQPQHF. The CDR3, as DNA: TGCAGTGCTAGAGACCCGTCCCGTAGCAATCAGCCCCAGCATTTT.

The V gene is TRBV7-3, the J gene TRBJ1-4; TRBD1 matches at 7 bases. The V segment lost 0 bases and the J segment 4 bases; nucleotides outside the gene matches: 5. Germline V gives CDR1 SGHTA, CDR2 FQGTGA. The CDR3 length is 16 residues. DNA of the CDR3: TGTGCCAGCAGCTTAACGGGGGACAGTGTTAATGAAAAACTGTTTTTT. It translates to CASSLTGDSVNEKLFF.

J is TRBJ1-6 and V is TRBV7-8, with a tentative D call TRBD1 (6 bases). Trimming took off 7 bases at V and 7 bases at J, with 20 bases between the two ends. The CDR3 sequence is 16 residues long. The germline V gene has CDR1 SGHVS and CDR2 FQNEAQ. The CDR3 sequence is CASTPNRVSGNSPLHF. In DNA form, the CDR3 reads TGTGCCAGCACCCCCAACAGGGTGTCTGGGAATTCACCCCTCCACTTT.